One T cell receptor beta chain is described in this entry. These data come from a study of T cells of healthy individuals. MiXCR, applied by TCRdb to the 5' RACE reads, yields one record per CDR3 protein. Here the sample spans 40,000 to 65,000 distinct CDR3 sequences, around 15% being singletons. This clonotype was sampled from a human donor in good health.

In DNA, the CDR3 is TGTGCCAGTAGTCGACAGGGGGACACTGAAGCTTTCTTT. Translation gives CASSRQGDTEAFF. The chain employs TRBV19 and TRBJ1-1; 9 nucleotides agree with TRBD1. The CDR3 length is 13 residues. With V trimmed by 5 bases and J by 3 bases, 1 base remained unmatched. CDR1 and CDR2 from the germline V gene are LNHDA and SQIVND (reference sequence).